One and the same sample provided the 12 T cell receptor beta chains below, sequenced in a study of identifying expanded T cells in peripheral blood. Clones were read by immunoSEQ multiplex PCR, and TCRdb kept only the in-frame ones, dropping some. The sample has around 78,000 clones, roughly 86% seen once. What was sequenced was blood. Every receptor here comes from a person between 18 and 69 years old in good health.

The chain uses TRBV15 and TRBJ2-7; maybe TRBD2 (6 bases). V dropped 0 bases and J dropped 2 bases, with 14 bases sitting between them. The CDR3 spans 16 residues. The germline gives CDR1 LNHNV, CDR2 YYDKDF (reference sequence). The CDR3 region has the DNA TGTGCCACCAGCAGAGATAAGCTGCGGGACCCCTACGAGCAGTACTTC. Its protein is CATSRDKLRDPYEQYF.

The genes are TRBV27 and TRBJ2-7; possible D gene TRBD1, 6 bases. The germline CDR1 and CDR2 sequences are MNHEY and SMNVEV (reference sequence). The V gene lost 6 bases and the J gene lost 0 bases, with 15 bases spanning the gap. The CDR3 totals 15 residues. The CDR3 nucleotides read TGTGCCAGCAGCCTCGGACAGTCGAGCTCCTACGAGCAGTACTTC. Translation: CASSLGQSSSYEQYF.

The rearrangement links TRBV11-2 to TRBJ2-1; TRBD1 matches at 7 bases. The germline V gene encodes CDR1 SGHAT and CDR2 FQNNGV. There are 14 residues in the CDR3. The J segment lost 2 bases and the V segment lost 4 bases, leaving 2 bases of the junction unmatched. The CDR3 nucleotides read TGTGCCAGCAGCTCAGACAGGGCCTACAATGAGCAGTTCTTC. This encodes CASSSDRAYNEQFF.

This clone was counted only a few times. The chain joins TRBV19 to TRBJ2-2; 9 bases are a match to TRBD1. The length of the CDR3 is 13 residues. Germline V gene sequence: CDR1 LNHDA, CDR2 SQIVND (reference sequence). The V and J ends lost 10 bases and 4 bases, in that order; junction bases with no gene match: 4. CDR3 nucleotide sequence: TGTGCCAATGAGACAGGGGGCACCGGGGAGCTGTTTTTT. Translation gives CANETGGTGELFF.

CDR3 coding DNA: TGTGCCAGCAGTGAAAGGACAGGGGCAGAGACCCAGTACTTC. Its translation: CASSERTGAETQYF. V gene TRBV2 combines with J gene TRBJ2-5; 9 bases match TRBD1. Germline trimming cut 2 bases from V and 4 bases from J; bases unmatched to any gene: 2. The V gene's germline CDR1 is SNHLY and CDR2 FYNNEI. The CDR3 spans 14 residues.

This chain links TRBV19 with TRBJ2-6; a weak D match, TRBD2 (7 bases). V was clipped by 4 bases and J by 0 bases, with 13 bases between them. The CDR3 contains 17 residues. CDR1 LNHDA and CDR2 SQIVND come from the germline V gene (reference sequence). The CDR3 nucleotides read TGTGCCAGTAGTAAGGGGGGGACTCACTCTGGGGCCAACGTCCTGACTTTC. Translated, it gives CASSKGGTHSGANVLTF.

This clone was recorded only once. V is TRBV7-2 and J is TRBJ2-5; TRBD1 agrees at 9 bases. V lost 0 bases to trimming and J lost 2 bases; unmatched junction nucleotides: 1. CDR1 SGHTA and CDR2 FQGNSA come from the germline V gene. This CDR3 has 15 residues. CDR3 bases: TGTGCCAGCAGCTTAGCGACAGGGGGACAAGAGACCCAGTACTTC. This gives the protein CASSLATGGQETQYF.

The V and J genes are TRBV30 and TRBJ1-5; no clear D. Germline CDR1 is GTSNPN and CDR2 is SVGIG (reference sequence). This CDR3 spans 13 amino acids. V was shortened by 0 bases and J by 8 bases, with 11 bases between the two germline ends. The CDR3 region has the DNA TGTGCCTGGAGTGTAGGGTCGCGGGAGCCCCAGCATTTT. It codes for CAWSVGSREPQHF.

The chain recombines TRBV10-3 with TRBJ1-4, with 12 bases lining up with TRBD1. V lost 6 bases and J lost 5; bases outside the gene matches: 1. The CDR3 is made up of 14 amino acids. The germline gives CDR1 ENHRY, CDR2 SYGVKD. CDR3 sequence reads: CAISGTGGNEKLFF. The DNA of the CDR3 is TGTGCCATCAGCGGGACAGGGGGCAATGAAAAACTGTTTTTT.

This chain joins TRBV15 and TRBJ2-1; TRBD2 aligns across 8 bases. The J segment lost 1 base and the V segment lost 0 bases, leaving 8 bases of the junction unmatched. Looked up from germline, CDR1 is LNHNV and CDR2 is YYDKDF (reference sequence). This CDR3 region has 18 residues. This chain's CDR3 is CATSRDDKRGGSYNEQFF. CDR3 DNA sequence: TGTGCCACCAGCAGAGATGATAAGCGCGGGGGGTCCTACAATGAGCAGTTCTTC.

The rearrangement links TRBV7-9 to TRBJ2-7; the match to TRBD2 covers 14 bases. Germline assignment: CDR1 SEHNR and CDR2 FQNEAQ (reference sequence). J lost 6 bases, V lost 0 bases, and 10 bases had no gene match. The CDR3 extends over 18 amino acids. CDR3 in amino acids: CASSLAPTSGRALIEQYF. The CDR3 DNA reads TGTGCCAGCAGCTTAGCCCCGACTAGCGGGAGGGCCCTTATCGAGCAGTACTTC. Full variable domain (remainder filled in from reference TRBV7-9 and TRBJ2-7): DTGVSQNPRHKITKRGQNVTFRCDPISEHNRLYWYRQTLGQGPEFLTYFQNEAQLEKSRLLSDRFSAERPKGSFSTLEIQRTEQGDSAMYLCASSLAPTSGRALIEQYFGPGTRLTVT.

This clone occurred once. The chain employs TRBV4-3 and TRBJ2-7; D might be TRBD1 (7 bases). The CDR3 extends over 17 amino acids. Germline V gene sequence: CDR1 LGHNA, CDR2 YSLEER. The V end lost 0 bases, the J end lost 4 bases, and 19 bases lay between the germline ends. CDR3: CASSQDSESGGPYEQYF. CDR3 DNA sequence: TGCGCCAGCAGCCAAGATAGTGAGTCAGGGGGGCCATACGAGCAGTACTTC.